Listed below are T cell receptor beta chains from one sample, sequenced in a study of blood T cells in healthy people across ages. TCRdb itself ran the 5' RACE reads through MiXCR, one entry per CDR3 protein. In the table there are 1.8 million or so distinct CDR3 sequences, around 42% of which are singletons. Specimen: blood. The source is a human donor in good health. Both conserved end residues are part of each CDR3. Fields, in order: J gene, D gene, clone size, V gene, CDR3 protein, CDR3 DNA. A D gene is named only where the DNA matches it firmly. Not every row has a clone size; where given, it reads once, few, many or a size class.

J gene: TRBJ2-1
D gene: TRBD2
clone size: few
V gene: TRBV13
CDR3 protein: CASSPRTGGRNEQFF
CDR3 DNA: TGTGCCAGCAGCCCCAGGACGGGGGGGCGGAATGAGCAGTTCTTC

J gene: TRBJ2-1
D gene: -
clone size: few
V gene: TRBV5-1
CDR3 protein: CAGSLAVSNSYNEQFF
CDR3 DNA: TGCGCCGGCAGCTTGGCCGTCAGTAATTCCTACAATGAGCAGTTCTTC

J gene: TRBJ2-7
D gene: -
clone size: -
V gene: TRBV5-1
CDR3 protein: CASRAETGTYEQYF
CDR3 DNA: TGCGCCAGCAGAGCTGAGACAGGTACCTACGAGCAGTACTTC

J gene: TRBJ2-1
D gene: -
clone size: -
V gene: TRBV7-2
CDR3 protein: CASSSMDGREQFF
CDR3 DNA: TGTGCCAGCAGCTCGATGGACGGAAGAGAGCAGTTCTTC

J gene: TRBJ2-5
D gene: TRBD2
clone size: -
V gene: TRBV6-2/TRBV6-3
CDR3 protein: CASDGPGLAGSRGTQYF
CDR3 DNA: TGTGCCAGCGACGGCCCCGGACTAGCAGGGTCTCGGGGGACCCAGTACTTC

J gene: TRBJ1-1
D gene: -
clone size: -
V gene: TRBV29-1
CDR3 protein: CSVDSFMNTEAFF
CDR3 DNA: TGCAGCGTGGACAGCTTTATGAACACTGAAGCTTTCTTT

J gene: TRBJ2-1
D gene: -
clone size: few
V gene: TRBV7-3
CDR3 protein: CASSSPKTGRSSYNEQFF
CDR3 DNA: TGTGCCAGCAGCTCTCCTAAGACAGGTCGAAGCTCCTACAATGAGCAGTTCTTC

J gene: TRBJ1-2
D gene: -
clone size: few
V gene: TRBV6-2/TRBV6-3
CDR3 protein: CASSYVPNYGYTF
CDR3 DNA: TGTGCCAGCAGTTACGTCCCCAACTATGGCTACACCTTC

J gene: TRBJ2-7
D gene: -
clone size: few
V gene: TRBV2
CDR3 protein: CASKEGQHYEQYF
CDR3 DNA: TGTGCCAGCAAGGAGGGGCAACACTACGAGCAGTACTTC

J gene: TRBJ2-7
D gene: -
clone size: -
V gene: TRBV21-1
CDR3 protein: CASSKPGTPSSYEQYF
CDR3 DNA: TGTGCCAGCAGCAAACCCGGGACTCCCTCCTCCTACGAGCAGTACTTC

J gene: TRBJ2-4
D gene: -
clone size: few
V gene: TRBV6-2/TRBV6-3
CDR3 protein: CASSYSTFNIQYF
CDR3 DNA: TGTGCCAGCAGTTACTCGACCTTCAACATTCAGTACTTC

J gene: TRBJ2-1
D gene: -
clone size: -
V gene: TRBV7-9
CDR3 protein: CASSLAHNNEQFF
CDR3 DNA: TGTGCCAGCAGCTTGGCACACAACAATGAGCAGTTCTTC

J gene: TRBJ2-5
D gene: -
clone size: -
V gene: TRBV12-3/TRBV12-4
CDR3 protein: CASTLGSEQYF
CDR3 DNA: TGTGCCAGCACCTTAGGGTCTGAGCAGTACTTC

J gene: TRBJ1-2
D gene: -
clone size: -
V gene: TRBV5-1
CDR3 protein: CASSFDEGSSGYTF
CDR3 DNA: TGCGCCAGCAGCTTCGATGAGGGGTCGAGCGGCTACACCTTC

J gene: TRBJ1-2
D gene: -
clone size: -
V gene: TRBV10-3
CDR3 protein: CAISESAQSANYGYTF
CDR3 DNA: TGTGCCATCAGTGAGTCGGCACAATCGGCTAACTATGGCTACACCTTC

J gene: TRBJ1-2
D gene: TRBD1
clone size: -
V gene: TRBV12-3/TRBV12-4
CDR3 protein: CASSSRDRGVSNYGYTF
CDR3 DNA: TGTGCCAGCAGCTCCCGGGACAGGGGTGTCTCTAACTATGGCTACACCTTC

J gene: TRBJ2-5
D gene: TRBD2
clone size: few
V gene: TRBV4-1
CDR3 protein: CASSPAGGNETQYF
CDR3 DNA: TGCGCCAGCAGCCCGGCGGGGGGTAACGAGACCCAGTACTTC

J gene: TRBJ2-1
D gene: TRBD2
clone size: -
V gene: TRBV4-1
CDR3 protein: CASSQGPRTSRKTNYNEQFF
CDR3 DNA: TGCGCCAGCAGCCAAGGCCCGAGGACTAGCCGGAAAACTAACTACAATGAGCAGTTCTTC

J gene: TRBJ2-5
D gene: -
clone size: -
V gene: TRBV20-1
CDR3 protein: CSAANQETQYF
CDR3 DNA: TGCAGTGCTGCAAATCAGGAGACCCAGTACTTC

J gene: TRBJ2-3
D gene: -
clone size: -
V gene: TRBV4-1
CDR3 protein: CASSRTDLGTDTQYF
CDR3 DNA: TGCGCCAGCAGTCGGACAGATCTCGGCACAGATACGCAGTATTTT

J gene: TRBJ2-5
D gene: TRBD2
clone size: -
V gene: TRBV20-1
CDR3 protein: CSFPGAGGHIQETQYF
CDR3 DNA: TGCAGTTTCCCGGGGGCGGGGGGACACATCCAAGAGACCCAGTACTTC

J gene: TRBJ1-2
D gene: -
clone size: few
V gene: TRBV18
CDR3 protein: CASSPPGASSYGYTF
CDR3 DNA: TGTGCCAGCTCACCACCGGGAGCCAGCAGTTATGGCTACACCTTC

J gene: TRBJ2-3
D gene: TRBD1
clone size: few
V gene: TRBV24-1
CDR3 protein: CATRDRYTDTQYF
CDR3 DNA: TGTGCCACCAGGGACAGGTACACAGATACGCAGTATTTT

J gene: TRBJ1-1
D gene: TRBD1
clone size: -
V gene: TRBV29-1
CDR3 protein: CSVVPLRQGDTEAFF
CDR3 DNA: TGCAGCGTTGTCCCTCTGAGACAGGGGGATACTGAAGCTTTCTTT

J gene: TRBJ1-2
D gene: -
clone size: -
V gene: TRBV5-1
CDR3 protein: CASSGEGRGIDGYTF
CDR3 DNA: TGCGCCAGCAGCGGGGAAGGACGGGGGATAGATGGCTACACCTTC

J gene: TRBJ2-5
D gene: -
clone size: -
V gene: TRBV24-1
CDR3 protein: CATSDNGQSGETQYF
CDR3 DNA: TGTGCCACCAGTGATAATGGGCAGTCAGGGGAGACCCAGTACTTC

J gene: TRBJ2-3
D gene: TRBD2
clone size: few
V gene: TRBV28
CDR3 protein: CAISRTSGARDTQYF
CDR3 DNA: TGTGCCATCTCAAGGACTAGCGGGGCGAGAGATACGCAGTATTTT

J gene: TRBJ2-7
D gene: -
clone size: -
V gene: TRBV7-9
CDR3 protein: CASSLGSFLDEQYF
CDR3 DNA: TGTGCCAGCAGCTTAGGCAGCTTCCTAGACGAGCAGTACTTC

J gene: TRBJ2-3
D gene: -
clone size: few
V gene: TRBV5-1
CDR3 protein: CASSLGPQRGTSTDTQYF
CDR3 DNA: TGCGCCAGCAGCTTGGGGCCTCAACGGGGGACCAGCACAGATACGCAGTATTTT

J gene: TRBJ2-1
D gene: TRBD2
clone size: -
V gene: TRBV4-1
CDR3 protein: CASSRSVAGGPNYNEQFF
CDR3 DNA: TGCGCCAGCAGCCGATCAGTAGCGGGGGGACCCAACTACAATGAGCAGTTCTTC

J gene: TRBJ2-4
D gene: TRBD2
clone size: few
V gene: TRBV6-1
CDR3 protein: CASSTLAGGIAKNIQYF
CDR3 DNA: TGTGCCAGCAGTACCCTAGCGGGGGGCATAGCCAAAAACATTCAGTACTTC

J gene: TRBJ2-3
D gene: -
clone size: -
V gene: TRBV6-2/TRBV6-3
CDR3 protein: CTSSYPDGSIKTQYF
CDR3 DNA: TGTACCAGCAGTTACCCCGATGGCTCGATAAAAACGCAGTATTTT

J gene: TRBJ2-3
D gene: TRBD2
clone size: -
V gene: TRBV12-3/TRBV12-4
CDR3 protein: CASSLLGLGGGYTDTQYF
CDR3 DNA: TGTGCCAGCAGTTTATTGGGCCTGGGGGGGGGATACACAGATACGCAGTATTTT

J gene: TRBJ2-7
D gene: TRBD1
clone size: -
V gene: TRBV5-1
CDR3 protein: CASSWGPGGKDEQYF
CDR3 DNA: TGCGCCAGCAGCTGGGGACCAGGGGGTAAGGACGAGCAGTACTTC

J gene: TRBJ1-2
D gene: TRBD1
clone size: once
V gene: TRBV20-1
CDR3 protein: CSATPTGGDVFNYGYTF
CDR3 DNA: TGCAGTGCTACCCCAACAGGGGGAGATGTATTTAACTATGGCTACACCTTC

J gene: TRBJ2-3
D gene: -
clone size: -
V gene: TRBV18
CDR3 protein: CASSPGQGKTYPQYF
CDR3 DNA: TGTGCCAGCTCACCTGGCCAGGGGAAGACCTATCCGCAGTATTTT

J gene: TRBJ2-1
D gene: TRBD1
clone size: -
V gene: TRBV10-3
CDR3 protein: CATQGLYDEQFF
CDR3 DNA: TGTGCCACACAGGGGTTATACGATGAGCAGTTCTTC

J gene: TRBJ2-7
D gene: -
clone size: -
V gene: TRBV6-2/TRBV6-3
CDR3 protein: CASSYSGELEQYF
CDR3 DNA: TGTGCCAGCAGTTACTCGGGAGAGCTCGAGCAGTACTTC